This passage covers 22 T cell receptor beta chains from one sample sequenced in a study of T cell clones after liver transplantation. The data were produced by immunoSEQ multiplex PCR, yet TCRdb's version contains in-frame clones alone and is incomplete. Counted here are about 75,000 clones, about 85% occurring once; the ten biggest clones make up 2.1%. The sample consisted of CD4+ T cells from blood, taken about 50 months after liver transplant. Receptors originate from a human patient who received a liver transplant. Part of the T cells may come from the graft donor.

This clone was recorded a few times. The rearrangement links TRBV5-6 to TRBJ1-1; a possible D gene is TRBD1 (5 bases). The CDR3 sequence is 14 residues long. CDR1 and CDR2 (germline): SGHDT, YYEEEE. Trimming left V 2 bases short and J 5 bases short, with 13 bases between. This CDR3 reads CASSLSGSGTEAFF. The CDR3 DNA follows: TGTGCCAGCAGCTTATCAGGGAGCGGGACTGAAGCTTTCTTT. Using reference TRBV5-6 and TRBJ1-1 for the parts outside the CDR3, the full variable domain is DAGVTQSPTHLIKTRGQQVTLRCSPKSGHDTVSWYQQALGQGPQFIFQYYEEEERQRGNFPDRFSGHQFPNYSSELNVNALLLGDSALYLCASSLSGSGTEAFFGQGTRLTVV.

This clone was found once. The chain carries TRBV6-5 and TRBJ2-1; TRBD1 is a possible D gene (5 bases). Trimming took 2 bases from V and 6 from J, leaving 8 bases between them. CDR3 length: 13 amino acids. Germline V CDR1 and CDR2: MNHEY, SVGAGI. CDR3 amino acids: CASSYTGTNEQFF. In DNA, the CDR3 is TGTGCCAGCAGTTACACAGGTACCAATGAGCAGTTCTTC.

The chain employs TRBV7-6 and TRBJ2-5; a weak D match, TRBD2 (5 bases). The germline V gene encodes CDR1 SGHVS and CDR2 FNYEAQ. This CDR3 has 14 amino acids. The ends were cut back, 5 bases at V and 8 bases at J, with 18 bases in the middle. CDR3 sequence (DNA): TGTGCCAGCAGCCCAGAAGCCGGGATGCTCACCCAGTACTTC. It yields the protein CASSPEAGMLTQYF.

The J gene is TRBJ1-5, the V gene TRBV19; no clear D. The germline V gene has CDR1 LNHDA and CDR2 SQIVND (reference sequence). Trimming pared 10 bases from V and 4 bases from J, leaving 20 bases between. CDR3 size: 15 residues. The CDR3 sequence is CATGIWTGLNQPQHF. The CDR3 coding sequence is TGTGCCACCGGTATATGGACCGGGCTAAATCAGCCCCAGCATTTT.

The chain combines TRBV19 with TRBJ2-3; D not certain. Trimming stripped 8 bases from V and 0 bases from J, with 6 bases between. This CDR3 contains 12 residues. The germline V gene has CDR1 LNHDA and CDR2 SQIVND (reference sequence). CDR3 in DNA: TGTGCCAGTGCACAGAGCACAGATACGCAGTATTTT. Translation: CASAQSTDTQYF. Filled out from reference TRBV19 and TRBJ2-3, the complete variable domain reads DGGITQSPKYLFRKEGQNVTLSCEQNLNHDAMYWYRQDPGQGLRLIYYSQIVNDFQKGDIAEGYSVSREKKESFPLTVTSAQKNPTAFYLCASAQSTDTQYFGPGTRLTVL.

The rearrangement joins TRBV15 to TRBJ1-2; D may be TRBD1 (5 bases). The CDR3 covers 15 residues. The V end lost 2 bases, the J end lost 7 bases, and 17 bases lay between the germline ends. Germline V gives CDR1 LNHNV, CDR2 YYDKDF (reference sequence). The CDR3 region is CATSRKVGGVGGYTF. CDR3 in DNA: TGTGCCACCAGCAGAAAAGTGGGAGGGGTGGGTGGCTACACCTTC.

This clone was recorded only once. The V gene is TRBV19, the J gene TRBJ2-6; D is possibly TRBD1 (6 bases). Germline V gene sequence: CDR1 LNHDA, CDR2 SQIVND (reference sequence). V was cut by 1 base and J by 2 bases, with 9 bases left in between. CDR3 size: 16 residues. CDR3 sequence reads: CASSIAAGAGANVLTF. The CDR3 nucleotides are TGTGCCAGTAGTATAGCGGCAGGGGCTGGGGCCAACGTCCTGACTTTC.

The rearrangement links TRBV7-3 to TRBJ1-2, with D perhaps matching TRBD1 (5 bases). Germline values: CDR1 SGHTA, CDR2 FQGTGA. The CDR3 loop spans 13 amino acids. The V end lost 5 bases, the J end lost 8 bases, and 15 bases lay between the germline ends. The CDR3, as DNA: TGTGCCAGCAGCGGGGACGGTTTAAGAGGCTACACCTTC. Its protein product is CASSGDGLRGYTF.

The V gene is TRBV5-1, the J gene TRBJ1-4, with 7 nucleotides matching TRBD1. Germline V gene lookup returns CDR1 SGHRS and CDR2 YFSETQ. This CDR3 comprises 16 residues. V was pared by 0 bases and J by 5 bases, with 7 bases of the junction left unmatched. In DNA, the CDR3 is TGCGCCAGCAGCTTGGACCCGGGACAGAAAAATGAAAAACTGTTTTTT. This codes for CASSLDPGQKNEKLFF.

The chain links TRBV15 to TRBJ2-7, with 9 bases fitting TRBD2. CDR1 and CDR2 from the germline V gene are LNHNV and YYDKDF (reference sequence). V dropped 0 bases and J dropped 0; count of bases not matched to a gene: 9. The CDR3 has 18 amino acids. CDR3 amino acids: CATSRDGIAGVPSYEQYF. Here the CDR3 DNA reads TGTGCCACCAGCAGAGATGGGATAGCGGGAGTCCCCTCCTACGAGCAGTACTTC.

This clone is labeled as medium-sized. The rearrangement uses TRBV19 and TRBJ1-5; 7 bases are shared with TRBD1. The germline CDR1 and CDR2 sequences are LNHDA and SQIVND (reference sequence). With V trimmed by 6 bases and J by 5 bases, 7 bases remained unmatched. The length of the CDR3 is 14 residues. The CDR3 sequence: CASRLRGSDQPQHF. The CDR3 DNA reads TGTGCCAGTAGACTCAGGGGGAGTGATCAGCCCCAGCATTTT.

This chain connects TRBV5-4 to TRBJ1-1; D might be TRBD1 (6 bases). The V gene's germline CDR1 is SGHNT and CDR2 YYREEE (reference sequence). The V gene lost 3 bases and the J gene lost 5 bases, with 14 bases spanning the gap. The CDR3 has 14 amino acids. The CDR3 DNA sequence: TGTGCCAGCAGCTACGACAGGTTCAGAACTGAAGCTTTCTTT. It is translated as CASSYDRFRTEAFF.

The chain combines TRBV27 with TRBJ2-7; 7 nucleotides agree with TRBD1. Germline CDR1 reads MNHEY; CDR2 reads SMNVEV (reference sequence). The CDR3 is 12 residues long. Trimming at V came to 5 bases and at J to 6 bases, leaving 4 bases not matched to a gene. The CDR3 here is CASSVTGTEQYF. The CDR3 region has the DNA TGTGCCAGCAGTGTGACAGGGACCGAGCAGTACTTC.

The V call is TRBV7-2, the J call TRBJ1-2; a weak D match, TRBD1 (6 bases). The CDR3 totals 15 residues. The V gene's germline CDR1 is SGHTA and CDR2 FQGNSA. Trimming removed 3 bases at V and 6 bases at J, with 17 bases between. The CDR3 sequence is CASSFGGGYSNGYTF. CDR3 DNA sequence: TGTGCCAGCAGCTTTGGAGGGGGGTATTCTAATGGCTACACCTTC.

The chain joins TRBV6-5 to TRBJ1-1; unclear D gene. CDR1 and CDR2 from the germline V gene are MNHEY and SVGAGI. Trimming took 5 bases from V and 10 from J, leaving 11 bases between them. The CDR3 runs 11 residues. The CDR3 is CASSNTEGAFF. The CDR3 DNA sequence: TGTGCCAGCAGTAACACCGAAGGAGCTTTCTTT.

The chain uses TRBV10-3 and TRBJ2-5, with TRBD1 identical over 7 bases. With 6 bases clipped from V and 5 bases from J, the junction kept 9 bases outside the gene matches. CDR1 ENHRY and CDR2 SYGVKD come from the germline V gene. This CDR3 is 14 amino acids long. This chain's CDR3 is CAIRRGEGAETQYF. The CDR3 DNA reads as TGTGCCATCAGACGGGGAGAGGGGGCGGAGACCCAGTACTTC.

The chain is built from TRBV7-9 and TRBJ2-3, with D unresolved. This CDR3 spans 15 amino acids. The V end lost 5 bases, the J end lost 5 bases, and 17 bases lay between the germline ends. CDR1 SEHNR and CDR2 FQNEAQ come from the germline V gene (reference sequence). The CDR3 region has the DNA TGTGCCAGCAGCCCCCATACCTTTAGGCTAGATACGCAGTATTTT. Translating gives CASSPHTFRLDTQYF.

The chain carries TRBV7-2 and TRBJ2-5, with 11 bases identical to TRBD1. The CDR3 sequence is 14 residues long. The trim removed 5 bases at V and 5 bases at J, leaving 4 bases unmatched. Germline loops: CDR1 SGHTA, CDR2 FQGNSA. CDR3 loop: CASSRDRGRETQYF. CDR3 in DNA: TGTGCCAGCAGCCGGGACAGGGGGAGGGAGACCCAGTACTTC.

The chain joins TRBV7-9 to TRBJ2-7; no reliable D call. V lost 5 bases and J lost 6, with 11 bases in between. The CDR3 sequence is 12 residues long. Germline CDR1 is SEHNR and CDR2 is FQNEAQ (reference sequence). The DNA of the CDR3 is TGTGCCAGCAGCACCGTCCTCCCCGAGCAGTACTTC. Translating gives CASSTVLPEQYF.

The V call is TRBV2, the J call TRBJ2-1; no reliable D call. The V gene's germline CDR1 is SNHLY and CDR2 FYNNEI. V was shortened by 6 bases and J by 6 bases, with 6 bases between the two germline ends. CDR3 length: 11 amino acids. CDR3 nucleotides: TGTGCCAGCAGGGTCGGCAATGAGCAGTTCTTC. This translates into CASRVGNEQFF.

This rearrangement joins TRBV4-2 to TRBJ2-5, with 8 positions matching TRBD2. V shed 3 bases, J shed 5 bases, and the junction held 17 bases outside the gene matches. The CDR3 is 18 amino acids. Germline V lookup: CDR1 LGHNA, CDR2 YNFKEQ. The DNA of the CDR3 is TGTGCCAGCAGCCATGGGGGGGGGCTAGCGGGTGGGGAGGAGACCCAGTACTTC. Its protein is CASSHGGGLAGGEETQYF.

The chain is built from TRBV18 and TRBJ1-1; no definite D call. CDR3 size: 13 residues. Germline CDR1 is KGHSH and CDR2 is LQKENI. Trimming removed 2 bases from V and 4 bases from J, with 8 bases in between. The CDR3 sequence: CASSPDVSTEAFF. CDR3 bases: TGTGCCAGCTCACCAGACGTCTCCACTGAAGCTTTCTTT.